The 32 T cell receptor beta chains below come from one sample, sequenced in a study of shared clonotypes between healthy human individuals. Measured with immunoSEQ multiplex PCR; TCRdb has only the in-frame clones, and not every one. The top ten hold 0.36% of the sample, which has approximately 2.5 million clones, roughly 93% seen once. Sequencing was done on a sample of naive CD4+ T cells from PBMCs. This sample's subset: CD45RA+ positively selected. The receptors here all came from a young man in good health. Some clones in this sample may be carry-over from other donors' samples.

The CDR3 sequence: CASSITRASGRGREETQYF. The CDR3 nucleotides are TGTGCCAGTAGTATTACCAGGGCTAGCGGGAGAGGTAGGGAAGAGACCCAGTACTTC. The chain has TRBV19 and TRBJ2-5, with 10 nucleotides matching TRBD2. J lost 3 bases, V lost 3 bases, and 16 bases had no gene match. Germline V gives CDR1 LNHDA, CDR2 SQIVND (reference sequence). This CDR3 region has 19 residues.

This sequence joins TRBV29-1 and TRBJ2-5, with 8 bases aligning to TRBD2. The V gene end was trimmed by 3 bases and the J gene end by 3 bases; junction bases not matched to a gene: 6. CDR3 length: 14 residues. Germline V lookup: CDR1 SQVTM, CDR2 ANQGSEA. CDR3 DNA: TGCAGCGTTGAGGCAGCGGGAGCGAAAGAGACCCAGTACTTC. Its protein product is CSVEAAGAKETQYF.

As to this clone: The same CDR3 also results from other DNA sequences found in this sample. This chain connects TRBV9 to TRBJ2-5; unclear D gene. The V end was cut by 0 bases, the J end by 1 base, with 4 bases between. Germline V CDR1 and CDR2: SGDLS, YYNGEE. The CDR3 extends over 13 amino acids. For the CDR3, the DNA is TGTGCCAGCAGCGTAGGCCCCCAAGAGACCCAGTACTTC. This translates into CASSVGPQETQYF. Looking up the rest from reference TRBV9 and TRBJ2-5 gives the full variable domain: DSGVTQTPKHLITATGQRVTLRCSPRSGDLSVYWYQQSLDQGLQFLIQYYNGEERAKGNILERFSAQQFPDLHSELNLSSLELGDSALYFCASSVGPQETQYFGPGTRLLVL.

The chain combines TRBV19 with TRBJ1-2, with D possibly matching TRBD1 (5 bases). V gave up 7 bases and J gave up 4 bases, with 16 bases separating them. The CDR3 covers 14 residues. CDR1 is LNHDA and CDR2 is SQIVND in the germline V gene (reference sequence). CDR3 in amino acids: CASTPTTDSYGYTF. The CDR3 region has the DNA TGTGCCAGTACTCCAACCACCGACAGCTATGGCTACACCTTC.

The V call is TRBV5-4, the J call TRBJ2-1, with D possibly matching TRBD1 (5 bases). Germline V gene data show CDR1 as SGHNT and CDR2 as YYREEE (reference sequence). CDR3 size: 15 residues. Trimming stripped 0 bases from V and 7 bases from J, with 14 bases between. CDR3 residues: CASSLGQTGGNEQFF. The CDR3 bases are TGTGCCAGCAGCTTGGGGCAAACAGGCGGTAATGAGCAGTTCTTC.

This sequence joins TRBV9 and TRBJ1-2; the D is unclear. The V gene's germline CDR1 is SGDLS and CDR2 YYNGEE. The V gene lost 3 bases and the J gene lost 8 bases, with 17 bases spanning the gap. This CDR3 is built from 14 residues. Here the CDR3 reads CASSAPGRAGGYTF. The CDR3 DNA is TGTGCCAGCAGCGCCCCCGGTAGGGCAGGCGGCTACACCTTC.

This clone was recorded only once. This chain uses TRBV27 with TRBJ2-7; 12 bases fit TRBD2. This CDR3 contains 20 residues. Germline CDR1 and CDR2: MNHEY and SMNVEV (reference sequence). The V gene end was trimmed by 6 bases and the J gene end by 4 bases; junction bases not matched to a gene: 22. CDR3 protein: CASSTNIRRLAGGPRYEQYF. CDR3 nucleotide sequence: TGTGCCAGCAGCACAAACATACGCCGGCTAGCGGGAGGGCCTAGGTACGAGCAGTACTTC.

The rearrangement links TRBV2 to TRBJ2-1, with D unclear. V lost 6 bases, J lost 4 bases, and 10 bases lay in between. The CDR3 sequence is 13 residues long. CDR1 is SNHLY, CDR2 FYNNEI, per germline. Here the CDR3 DNA reads TGTGCCAGCAGGTTGGCTGATTACAATGAGCAGTTCTTC. The encoded protein is CASRLADYNEQFF.

V is TRBV28 and J is TRBJ2-2; the D gene is possibly TRBD2 (7 bases). This CDR3 has 18 residues. Trimming shortened V by 3 bases and J by 0 bases, and 17 bases separated the two germline ends. Germline CDR1 is MDHEN and CDR2 is SYDVKM. The CDR3 nucleotides are TGTGCCAGCAGTTTGCCCTTGGGAGGGGGAACGAACACCGGGGAGCTGTTTTTT. The encoded protein is CASSLPLGGGTNTGELFF.

This sequence joins TRBV5-1 and TRBJ1-2; possible D gene TRBD1, 5 bases. Germline CDR1 SGHRS, CDR2 YFSETQ. CDR3 length equals 15 residues. V was trimmed by 0 bases and J by 4 bases, leaving 13 bases between them. Here the CDR3 reads CASSLGMAGIYGYTF. The CDR3 nucleotides read TGCGCCAGCAGCTTGGGAATGGCAGGGATCTATGGCTACACCTTC.

The chain has TRBV6-1 and TRBJ2-5; TRBD1 matches at 7 bases. The J segment lost 5 bases and the V segment lost 5 bases, leaving 5 bases of the junction unmatched. Germline assignment: CDR1 MNHNS and CDR2 SASEGT. The CDR3 has 13 amino acids. The CDR3 sequence is CASSQGVVETQYF. The CDR3 nucleotides are TGTGCCAGCAGTCAGGGGGTCGTTGAGACCCAGTACTTC.

The chain carries TRBV29-1 and TRBJ2-1; D is undetermined. Germline assignment: CDR1 SQVTM and CDR2 ANQGSEA. This CDR3 contains 12 residues. V was shortened by 7 bases and J by 7 bases, with 14 bases between the two germline ends. The CDR3 here is CSAGLQLNEQFF. CDR3 DNA sequence: TGCAGCGCCGGTCTTCAATTGAATGAGCAGTTCTTC.

This chain uses TRBV10-3 with TRBJ1-1, with D possibly matching TRBD1 (5 bases). CDR3 length equals 14 residues. V was pared by 3 bases and J by 1 base, with 9 bases between. CDR1 ENHRY and CDR2 SYGVKD come from the germline V gene. CDR3 nucleotides: TGTGCCATCAGTGACCAGGGTAAGAACACTGAAGCTTTCTTT. This translates into CAISDQGKNTEAFF.

About this clone: In the same sample, other DNA sequences code for this CDR3. This chain connects TRBV9 to TRBJ2-7; 10 bases line up with TRBD2. CDR1 is SGDLS and CDR2 is YYNGEE in the germline V gene. Unmatched junction bases numbered 6, after V lost 4 bases and J lost 2 bases. CDR3 size: 15 residues. CDR3 loop: CASSPRTSGTYEQYF. The CDR3 bases are TGTGCCAGCAGCCCGAGGACTAGCGGAACCTACGAGCAGTACTTC.

J is TRBJ1-1 and V is TRBV7-8; D gene ambiguous. The CDR3 is 14 amino acids. V was shortened by 3 bases and J by 0 bases, with 8 bases between the two germline ends. Germline CDR1 SGHVS, CDR2 FQNEAQ. The CDR3 bases are TGTGCCAGCAGCTTTACAAGTATGAACACTGAAGCTTTCTTT. It translates to CASSFTSMNTEAFF.

This clone has just one count. The chain recombines TRBV6-5 with TRBJ2-7; the D is unclear. Trimming left V 2 bases short and J 6 bases short, with 17 bases between. The CDR3 contains 15 residues. Germline lookup yields CDR1 MNHEY and CDR2 SVGAGI. The CDR3 loop is CASSYRHPQNSEQYF. CDR3 in DNA: TGTGCCAGCAGTTACCGGCATCCCCAAAACAGCGAGCAGTACTTC.

This chain uses TRBV7-7 with TRBJ2-7, with 10 nucleotides matching TRBD2. J gave up 3 bases and V 5 bases, and 4 bases lay outside the gene matches. Per the germline V gene, CDR1 is SSHAT and CDR2 is FNYEAQ (reference sequence). The CDR3 is 14 amino acids. CDR3 residues: CASSASGRDYEQYF. In DNA, the CDR3 is TGTGCCAGCAGCGCCAGCGGGAGGGACTACGAGCAGTACTTC.

The rearrangement links TRBV10-3 to TRBJ1-1; no clear D gene. CDR1 is ENHRY, CDR2 SYGVKD, per germline. Trimming pared 0 bases from V and 9 bases from J, leaving 14 bases between. This CDR3 contains 14 residues. CDR3 nucleotide sequence: TGTGCCATCAGTGAGTCTCATTTCGACACCCAAGCTTTCTTT. The encoded protein is CAISESHFDTQAFF.

To note about this clone: The sample carries other DNA sequences with the same CDR3. This chain links TRBV5-4 with TRBJ2-5; D is uncertain. Trimming removed 0 bases from V and 4 bases from J, with 7 bases in between. There are 13 residues in the CDR3. CDR1 is SGHNT, CDR2 YYREEE, per germline (reference sequence). CDR3 DNA: TGTGCCAGCAGCTTGGCCTATGGAGAGACCCAGTACTTC. Its protein is CASSLAYGETQYF.

This chain links TRBV5-4 with TRBJ1-1; TRBD1 might be the D (6 bases). Trimming took off 3 bases at V and 2 bases at J, with 17 bases between the two ends. Germline V lookup: CDR1 SGHNT, CDR2 YYREEE (reference sequence). The CDR3 is 16 residues long. The DNA for the CDR3 is TGTGCCAGCAGCTCGAGCAAACAGGGAATCAACACTGAAGCTTTCTTT. This translates into CASSSSKQGINTEAFF.

This clone appeared a few times. The chain couples TRBV9 to TRBJ1-2; a possible D gene is TRBD1 (6 bases). Trimming cost V 4 bases and J 4 bases, with 14 bases left between them. Germline assignment: CDR1 SGDLS and CDR2 YYNGEE. The CDR3 covers 14 residues. The CDR3 DNA reads as TGTGCCAGCAGCACCCGGACAGAGTCCTATGGCTACACCTTC. Amino acids: CASSTRTESYGYTF.

This clone was counted once. This chain uses TRBV7-3 with TRBJ2-1; 14 positions match TRBD2. CDR3 length equals 16 residues. With 5 bases clipped from V and 7 bases from J, the junction kept 7 bases outside the gene matches. Germline V gives CDR1 SGHTA, CDR2 FQGTGA. In DNA form, the CDR3 reads TGTGCCAGCAGCCGCGTGGGACTAGCGGGAGTGAATGAGCAGTTCTTC. This sequence encodes CASSRVGLAGVNEQFF.

The CDR3 DNA reads TGTGCCAGCAGTGATTCTTCGGGGGCCCCTGGGCTTGATACGCAGTATTTT. Translating it yields CASSDSSGAPGLDTQYF. The chain recombines TRBV25-1 with TRBJ2-3, with D possibly called TRBD1 or TRBD2 (6 bases each). Germline lookup yields CDR1 MGHDK and CDR2 SYGVNS. The CDR3 has 17 residues. The V and J ends lost 3 bases and 6 bases respectively, with 22 bases between them.

J is TRBJ2-3 and V is TRBV19; 11 bases map to TRBD2. Per the germline V gene, CDR1 is LNHDA and CDR2 is SQIVND (reference sequence). V shed 5 bases and J 0 bases; nucleotides not matched to a gene: 7. This CDR3 is built from 17 residues. The CDR3 protein is CASSPRTSGFSTDTQYF. CDR3 in DNA: TGTGCCAGTAGTCCCAGGACTAGCGGGTTTAGCACAGATACGCAGTATTTT.

J is TRBJ1-4 and V is TRBV29-1, with no clear D. Trimming took off 6 bases at V and 3 bases at J, with 11 bases between the two ends. Germline V gene data show CDR1 as SQVTM and CDR2 as ANQGSEA. The CDR3 is made up of 13 amino acids. CDR3 sequence (DNA): TGCAGCGTACGGCTGCTGGCTAATGAAAAACTGTTTTTT. This translates into CSVRLLANEKLFF. Using reference TRBV29-1 and TRBJ1-4 for the parts outside the CDR3, the full variable domain is SAVISQKPSRDICQRGTSLTIQCQVDSQVTMMFWYRQQPGQSLTLIATANQGSEATYESGFVIDKFPISRPNLTFSTLTVSNMSPEDSSIYLCSVRLLANEKLFFGSGTQLSVL.

The V gene is TRBV19, the J gene TRBJ1-5; no firm D call. V lost 5 bases and J lost 0, with 8 bases in between. This CDR3 has 14 amino acids. From germline, CDR1 is LNHDA and CDR2 SQIVND (reference sequence). CDR3 sequence reads: CASSVQISNQPQHF. Here the CDR3 DNA reads TGTGCCAGTAGTGTACAGATTAGCAATCAGCCCCAGCATTTT.

The chain couples TRBV7-2 to TRBJ1-1, with unresolved D. The ends were cut back, 5 bases at V and 4 bases at J, with 11 bases in the middle. CDR3 length: 13 amino acids. The germline CDR1 and CDR2 sequences are SGHTA and FQGNSA. The CDR3 nucleotides are TGTGCCAGCAGCCTATACTCTAGCACTGAAGCTTTCTTT. It yields the protein CASSLYSSTEAFF.

This clone came up a few times. The V call is TRBV25-1, the J call TRBJ1-3; a possible D gene is TRBD1 (6 bases). The V end was cut by 3 bases, the J end by 5 bases, with 8 bases between. The germline V gene has CDR1 MGHDK and CDR2 SYGVNS. The CDR3 runs 13 residues. DNA for the CDR3: TGTGCCAGCAGTGATACAGGGAGAAACACCATATATTTT. It codes for CASSDTGRNTIYF.

This chain joins TRBV5-1 and TRBJ2-5; D perhaps matches TRBD1 (5 bases). From germline, CDR1 is SGHRS and CDR2 YFSETQ. V was trimmed by 2 bases and J by 0 bases, leaving 8 bases between them. CDR3 length: 14 residues. The CDR3 spells CASSFSTDQETQYF. As DNA, the CDR3 is TGCGCCAGCAGCTTTTCGACAGACCAAGAGACCCAGTACTTC.

This clone has only a few counts. The chain combines TRBV9 with TRBJ2-3, with D possibly matching TRBD1 (6 bases). The germline V gene has CDR1 SGDLS and CDR2 YYNGEE. V lost 0 bases and J 1 base, leaving 9 bases between the germline ends. There are 15 residues in the CDR3. The CDR3 DNA follows: TGTGCCAGCAGCGTAGTGGGGGCCGGCACAGATACGCAGTATTTT. Protein product: CASSVVGAGTDTQYF.

This clone was detected only once. The chain employs TRBV19 and TRBJ2-5, with 8 bases that match TRBD1. Losses at the gene ends were 5 bases for V and 2 bases for J; bases not matched to a gene: 10. The CDR3 is made up of 16 amino acids. Germline V lookup: CDR1 LNHDA, CDR2 SQIVND (reference sequence). CDR3 bases: TGTGCCAGTAGTCCGCGAACAGGGGGGATTCAAGAGACCCAGTACTTC. It translates to CASSPRTGGIQETQYF.

Points on this clone: The sample holds other DNA sequences that translate to the same CDR3. The chain joins TRBV29-1 to TRBJ2-5; D could derive from TRBD1 or TRBD2 (5 bases each). The V end was cut by 5 bases, the J end by 3 bases, with 10 bases between. The CDR3 covers 12 residues. In germline, CDR1 is SQVTM, CDR2 ANQGSEA. CDR3 protein: CSVRQGEETQYF. CDR3 nucleotide sequence: TGCAGCGTTCGGCAGGGAGAAGAGACCCAGTACTTC.